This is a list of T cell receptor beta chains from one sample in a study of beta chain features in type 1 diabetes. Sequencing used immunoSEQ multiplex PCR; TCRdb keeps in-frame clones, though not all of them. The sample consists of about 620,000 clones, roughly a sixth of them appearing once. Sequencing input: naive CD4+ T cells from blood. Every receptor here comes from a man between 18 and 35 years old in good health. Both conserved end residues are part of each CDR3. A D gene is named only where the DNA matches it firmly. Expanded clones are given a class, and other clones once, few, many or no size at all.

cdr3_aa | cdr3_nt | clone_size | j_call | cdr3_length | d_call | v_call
CASSLLGTGTETQYF | TGTGCCAGCAGCCTTCTCGGGACAGGGACGGAGACCCAGTACTTC | - | TRBJ2-5 | 15 | TRBD1 | TRBV28
CASSERGRTGYTF | TGTGCCAGCAGTGAAAGGGGGCGGACTGGCTACACCTTC | - | TRBJ1-2 | 13 | TRBD1 | TRBV25-1
CASSLQTGGEGWGAYNEQFF | TGTGCCAGCAGTTTACAGACAGGGGGCGAAGGATGGGGAGCCTACAATGAGCAGTTCTTC | - | TRBJ2-1 | 20 | TRBD1 | TRBV27
CASRIRGGTEAFF | TGTGCCAGCAGGATCAGGGGTGGCACTGAAGCTTTCTTT | few | TRBJ1-1 | 13 | - | TRBV28
CASSPGTGGGTDTQYF | TGTGCCAGCTCCCCTGGGACAGGGGGAGGCACAGATACGCAGTATTTT | few | TRBJ2-3 | 16 | TRBD1 | TRBV18
CASSLEGHSGANVLTF | TGCGCCAGCAGCTTGGAAGGACACTCTGGGGCCAACGTCCTGACTTTC | few | TRBJ2-6 | 16 | - | TRBV5-1
CASSPMLEGYGYTF | TGTGCCAGCTCACCAATGTTGGAGGGGTATGGCTACACCTTC | few | TRBJ1-2 | 14 | - | TRBV18
CASSPSVQQETQYF | TGTGCCAGCAGCCCTAGCGTACAACAAGAGACCCAGTACTTC | - | TRBJ2-5 | 14 | - | TRBV7-2
CASSPRTGLPTYEQYF | TGTGCCAGCTCACCTCGAACAGGGCTGCCCACCTACGAGCAGTACTTC | - | TRBJ2-7 | 16 | - | TRBV18
CASSPGGHSGNTIYF | TGTGCCAGCAGCCCCGGTGGGCACTCTGGAAACACCATATATTTT | few | TRBJ1-3 | 15 | - | TRBV5-4
CASRGRGWNTGELFF | TGTGCCAGCAGGGGACGGGGGTGGAACACCGGGGAGCTGTTTTTT | - | TRBJ2-2 | 15 | - | TRBV7-2
CASSPVAPGTSGSSNTGELFF | TGTGCCAGCAGTCCGGTGGCCCCCGGGACTAGCGGGAGTTCGAACACCGGGGAGCTGTTTTTT | few | TRBJ2-2 | 21 | TRBD2 | TRBV27
CSVSGGQGDQPQHF | TGCAGCGTTTCCGGGGGGCAGGGTGATCAGCCCCAGCATTTT | - | TRBJ1-5 | 14 | - | TRBV29-1
CASSGRDRGVPEQYF | TGTGCCAGCAGCGGCCGGGACAGGGGAGTACCCGAGCAGTACTTC | few | TRBJ2-7 | 15 | TRBD1 | TRBV7-2
CASVRDRESQPQHF | TGTGCCAGCGTCCGGGACAGGGAGAGTCAGCCCCAGCATTTT | few | TRBJ1-5 | 14 | TRBD1 | TRBV2
CASSYRVTVNTEAFF | TGTGCCAGCAGTTACAGGGTGACGGTGAACACTGAAGCTTTCTTT | - | TRBJ1-1 | 15 | - | TRBV6-6
CASSIRDRNTEAFF | TGTGCCAGTAGTATTCGGGACAGGAACACTGAAGCTTTCTTT | - | TRBJ1-1 | 14 | TRBD1 | TRBV19
CASSSQGNTIYF | TGCGCCAGCAGCTCTCAGGGGAACACCATATATTTT | few | TRBJ1-3 | 12 | - | TRBV5-1
CASSPPGHQETQYF | TGTGCCAGCTCACCCCCAGGGCACCAAGAGACCCAGTACTTC | - | TRBJ2-5 | 14 | - | TRBV18
CASSEFGTFYGYTF | TGTGCCAGCAGTGAATTCGGGACCTTCTATGGCTACACCTTC | few | TRBJ1-2 | 14 | - | TRBV25-1
CASSLRGLAKNIQYF | TGTGCCAGCAGCTTGCGGGGACTAGCCAAAAACATTCAGTACTTC | few | TRBJ2-4 | 15 | - | TRBV5-4
CASSQDPGTQLSYEQYF | TGCGCCAGCAGCCAAGATCCCGGAACACAGCTGTCCTACGAGCAGTACTTC | - | TRBJ2-7 | 17 | - | TRBV4-1
CSGKDRNTEAFF | TGCAGCGGGAAAGACAGGAACACTGAAGCTTTCTTT | few | TRBJ1-1 | 12 | - | TRBV29-1
CSVQRPPNYGYTF | TGCAGCGTTCAGAGACCGCCCAACTATGGCTACACCTTC | - | TRBJ1-2 | 13 | - | TRBV29-1
CASSWRREVHEQYF | TGTGCCAGCAGTTGGCGCAGGGAGGTCCACGAGCAGTACTTC | few | TRBJ2-7 | 14 | - | TRBV28
CASSMEDTQYF | TGTGCCAGTAGTATGGAAGATACGCAGTATTTT | - | TRBJ2-3 | 11 | - | TRBV19
CASRGLTYNEQFF | TGTGCCAGCAGAGGCCTCACTTACAATGAGCAGTTCTTC | few | TRBJ2-1 | 13 | - | TRBV25-1
CASSPGTLYNEQFF | TGTGCCAGTAGCCCGGGGACATTATACAATGAGCAGTTCTTC | few | TRBJ2-1 | 14 | - | TRBV19
CASSLPTGSNSGNTIYF | TGTGCCAGCAGCTTACCGACAGGGAGTAACTCTGGAAACACCATATATTTT | - | TRBJ1-3 | 17 | TRBD1 | TRBV7-2
CASSLTNQPQHF | TGTGCCAGCAGCTTGACGAATCAGCCCCAGCATTTT | once | TRBJ1-5 | 12 | - | TRBV7-9
CASSADSLNSQPQHF | TGTGCCAGCAGCGCAGACTCTTTAAACTCCCAGCCCCAGCATTTT | few | TRBJ1-5 | 15 | - | TRBV9
CASAPSSKLYGYTF | TGTGCCAGCGCACCTAGTTCTAAACTCTATGGCTACACCTTC | - | TRBJ1-2 | 14 | - | TRBV28
CASSISRSNQPQHF | TGTGCCAGTAGTATCTCTCGGAGCAATCAGCCCCAGCATTTT | - | TRBJ1-5 | 14 | - | TRBV19
CASSFGGTNTGELFF | TGTGCCAGCAGTTTCGGAGGGACGAACACCGGGGAGCTGTTTTTT | - | TRBJ2-2 | 15 | - | TRBV28
CATSRDQGRTEAFF | TGTGCCACCAGCAGAGACCAGGGGAGGACTGAAGCTTTCTTT | once | TRBJ1-1 | 14 | - | TRBV15
CASSALMNTEAFF | TGTGCCAGCAGTGCCCTGATGAACACTGAAGCTTTCTTT | few | TRBJ1-1 | 13 | - | TRBV6-4
CASSRGRTQTYEQYF | TGTGCCAGCAGCCGGGGACGGACCCAAACCTACGAGCAGTACTTC | few | TRBJ2-7 | 15 | - | TRBV11-2
CASSGRRQYSNQPQHF | TGTGCCAGCAGTGGTCGACGGCAATATAGCAATCAGCCCCAGCATTTT | - | TRBJ1-5 | 16 | - | TRBV2
CASSPRGSYEQYF | TGTGCCAGCAGCCCCAGGGGTTCGTACGAGCAGTACTTC | - | TRBJ2-7 | 13 | - | TRBV9
CASSPGQKIYNEQFF | TGCGCCAGCAGCCCGGGACAGAAAATCTACAATGAGCAGTTCTTC | - | TRBJ2-1 | 15 | TRBD1 | TRBV5-1
CASSILTSGSSYEQYF | TGTGCCAGTAGTATATTGACTAGCGGGAGCTCCTACGAGCAGTACTTC | - | TRBJ2-7 | 16 | TRBD2 | TRBV19
CASSLWEGSYNEQFF | TGTGCCAGCAGCTTGTGGGAGGGCTCCTACAATGAGCAGTTCTTC | few | TRBJ2-1 | 15 | TRBD2 | TRBV7-3
CASSPGLVSFEQFF | TGTGCCAGTAGCCCGGGACTAGTAAGTTTTGAGCAGTTCTTC | few | TRBJ2-1 | 14 | TRBD2 | TRBV19
CAIRGQSNTGELFF | TGTGCCATCAGGGGACAGTCGAACACCGGGGAGCTGTTTTTT | - | TRBJ2-2 | 14 | TRBD1 | TRBV10-3
CSASGVAETQYF | TGCAGCGCCTCAGGGGTGGCGGAGACCCAGTACTTC | - | TRBJ2-5 | 12 | - | TRBV29-1
CAGAYLAKNIQYF | TGTGCCGGGGCCTATCTAGCCAAAAACATTCAGTACTTC | many | TRBJ2-4 | 13 | - | TRBV2
CASRILDKSNTIYF | TGTGCCAGCAGGATCTTGGACAAGTCGAACACCATATATTTT | few | TRBJ1-3 | 14 | - | TRBV28
CASSRDRLGNEKLFF | TGCGCCAGCAGCCGAGACAGATTGGGGAATGAAAAACTGTTTTTT | few | TRBJ1-4 | 15 | - | TRBV4-3
CAWCNSGNTIYF | TGTGCCTGGTGTAACTCTGGAAACACCATATATTTT | - | TRBJ1-3 | 12 | - | TRBV30
CASRHRGSTYQETQYF | TGTGCCAGTAGACACAGGGGCTCGACGTACCAAGAGACCCAGTACTTC | few | TRBJ2-5 | 16 | TRBD1 | TRBV19
CAHAQRANTGELFF | TGTGCCCACGCCCAGCGGGCGAACACCGGGGAGCTGTTTTTT | few | TRBJ2-2 | 14 | - | TRBV10-3
CASSPLRSYEQYF | TGCGCCAGCAGCCCACTCCGGTCCTACGAGCAGTACTTC | few | TRBJ2-7 | 13 | - | TRBV4-1
CASSLGGTGPDTQYF | TGTGCCAGCAGCTTGGGGGGGACAGGGCCGGATACGCAGTATTTT | - | TRBJ2-3 | 15 | TRBD1 | TRBV7-3
CASSHLGRTGEKLFF | TGCGCCAGCAGCCACCTAGGCAGGACGGGTGAAAAACTGTTTTTT | - | TRBJ1-4 | 15 | - | TRBV4-3
CASSSRGKLEQYF | TGTGCCAGTAGTTCCAGGGGAAAGCTCGAGCAGTACTTC | few | TRBJ2-7 | 13 | - | TRBV19
CASRLPGNAGANVLTF | TGTGCCAGCAGATTACCCGGGAACGCTGGGGCCAACGTCCTGACTTTC | few | TRBJ2-6 | 16 | - | TRBV28
CASSRLAGFSYEQYF | TGTGCCAGCAGTCGACTAGCGGGGTTCTCCTACGAGCAGTACTTC | few | TRBJ2-7 | 15 | TRBD2 | TRBV5-5